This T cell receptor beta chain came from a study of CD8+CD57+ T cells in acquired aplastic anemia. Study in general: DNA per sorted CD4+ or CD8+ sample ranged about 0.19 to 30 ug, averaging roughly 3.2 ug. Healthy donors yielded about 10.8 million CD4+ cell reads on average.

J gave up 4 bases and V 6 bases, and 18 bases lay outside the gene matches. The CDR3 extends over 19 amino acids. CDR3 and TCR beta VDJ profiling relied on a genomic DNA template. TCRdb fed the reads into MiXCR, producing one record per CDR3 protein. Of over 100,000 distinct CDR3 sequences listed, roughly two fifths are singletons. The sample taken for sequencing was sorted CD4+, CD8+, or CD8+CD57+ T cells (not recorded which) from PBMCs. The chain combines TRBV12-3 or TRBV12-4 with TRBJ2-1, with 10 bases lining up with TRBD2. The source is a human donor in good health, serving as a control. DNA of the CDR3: TGTGCCAGCAGATCTGGTTTGGGTAGCGGGAGGTCCCTTTACAATGAGCAGTTCTTC. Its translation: CASRSGLGSGRSLYNEQFF.